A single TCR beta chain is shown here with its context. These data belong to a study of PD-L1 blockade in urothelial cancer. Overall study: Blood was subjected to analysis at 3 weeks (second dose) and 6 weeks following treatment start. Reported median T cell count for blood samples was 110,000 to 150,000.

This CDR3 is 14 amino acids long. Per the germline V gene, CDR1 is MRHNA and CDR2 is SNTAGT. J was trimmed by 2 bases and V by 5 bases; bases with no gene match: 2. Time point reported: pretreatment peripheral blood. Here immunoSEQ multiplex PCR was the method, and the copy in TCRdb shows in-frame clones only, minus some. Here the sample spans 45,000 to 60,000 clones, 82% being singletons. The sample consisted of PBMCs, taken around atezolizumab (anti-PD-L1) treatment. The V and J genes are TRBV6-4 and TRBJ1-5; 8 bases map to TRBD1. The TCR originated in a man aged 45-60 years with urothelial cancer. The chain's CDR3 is CASSPGGGNQPQHF. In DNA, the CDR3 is TGTGCCAGCAGTCCAGGGGGCGGCAATCAGCCCCAGCATTTT.